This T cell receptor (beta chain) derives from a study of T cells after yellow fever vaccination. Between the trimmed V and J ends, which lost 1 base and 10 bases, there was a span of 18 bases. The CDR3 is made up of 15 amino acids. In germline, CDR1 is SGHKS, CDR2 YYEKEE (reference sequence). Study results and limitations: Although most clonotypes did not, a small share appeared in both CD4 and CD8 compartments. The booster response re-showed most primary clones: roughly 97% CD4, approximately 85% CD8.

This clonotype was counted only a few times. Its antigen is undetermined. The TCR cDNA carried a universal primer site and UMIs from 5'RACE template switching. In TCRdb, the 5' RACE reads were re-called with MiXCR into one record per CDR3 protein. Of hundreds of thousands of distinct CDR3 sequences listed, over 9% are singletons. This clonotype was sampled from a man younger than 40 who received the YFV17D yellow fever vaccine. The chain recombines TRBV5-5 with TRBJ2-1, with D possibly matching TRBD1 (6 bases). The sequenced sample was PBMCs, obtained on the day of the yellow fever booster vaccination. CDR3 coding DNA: TGTGCCAGCAGCTTGCGGTGGGGGCTAGCTAGGGAGCAGTTCTTC. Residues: CASSLRWGLAREQFF. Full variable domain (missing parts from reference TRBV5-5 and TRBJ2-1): DAGVTQSPTHLIKTRGQQVTLRCSPISGHKSVSWYQQVLGQGPQFIFQYYEKEERGRGNFPDRFSARQFPNYSSELNVNALLLGDSALYLCASSLRWGLAREQFFGPGTRLTVL.